This T cell receptor (beta chain) was identified in a study of shared clonotypes between healthy human individuals. The assay was immunoSEQ multiplex PCR, and TCRdb's table has in-frame clones only and misses some. The data show around 690,000 clones, roughly 91% seen once. Comment on this clone: A read error may account for a junction end that differs from germline.

The CDR3 has 13 amino acids. Germline V gene data show CDR1 as MNHNY and CDR2 as SVGAGI (reference sequence). The specimen sequenced was memory CD8+ T cells from PBMCs. Subset in this sample: CD45RO+ cells pooled with CCR7-negative TemRA cells. This rearrangement joins TRBV6-6 to TRBJ1-5; no definite D call. The TCR comes from a man aged 18 to 35 in good health. Some clones in this sample may be carry-over from other donors' samples. This chain's CDR3 is CASSEWVGGPQQF. The CDR3 region has the DNA TGTGCCAGCAGCGAGTGGGTGGGCGGGCCCCAGCAGTTT.